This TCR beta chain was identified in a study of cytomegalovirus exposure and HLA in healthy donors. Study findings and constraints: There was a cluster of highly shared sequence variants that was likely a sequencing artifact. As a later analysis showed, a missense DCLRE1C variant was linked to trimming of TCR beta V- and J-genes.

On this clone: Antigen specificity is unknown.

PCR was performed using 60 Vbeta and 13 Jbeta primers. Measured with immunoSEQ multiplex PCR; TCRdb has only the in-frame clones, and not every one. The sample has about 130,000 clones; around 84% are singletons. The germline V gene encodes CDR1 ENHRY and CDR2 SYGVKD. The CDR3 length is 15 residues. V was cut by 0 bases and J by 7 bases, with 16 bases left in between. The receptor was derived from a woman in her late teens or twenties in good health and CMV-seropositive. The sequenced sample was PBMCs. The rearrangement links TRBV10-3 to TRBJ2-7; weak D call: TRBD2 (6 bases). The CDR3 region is CAISESWDSWREQYF. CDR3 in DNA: TGTGCCATCAGTGAGTCCTGGGACTCCTGGAGGGAGCAGTACTTC.